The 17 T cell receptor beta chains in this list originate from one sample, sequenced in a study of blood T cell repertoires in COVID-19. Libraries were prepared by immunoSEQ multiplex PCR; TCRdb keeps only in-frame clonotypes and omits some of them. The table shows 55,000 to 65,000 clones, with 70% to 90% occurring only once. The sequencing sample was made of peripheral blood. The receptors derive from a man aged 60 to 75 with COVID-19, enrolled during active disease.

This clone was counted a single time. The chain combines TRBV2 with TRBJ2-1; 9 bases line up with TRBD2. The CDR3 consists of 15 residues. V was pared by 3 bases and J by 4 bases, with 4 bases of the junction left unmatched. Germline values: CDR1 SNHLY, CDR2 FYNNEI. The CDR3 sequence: CASSDAGGPYNEQFF. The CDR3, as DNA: TGTGCCAGCAGTGATGCGGGGGGGCCTTACAATGAGCAGTTCTTC.

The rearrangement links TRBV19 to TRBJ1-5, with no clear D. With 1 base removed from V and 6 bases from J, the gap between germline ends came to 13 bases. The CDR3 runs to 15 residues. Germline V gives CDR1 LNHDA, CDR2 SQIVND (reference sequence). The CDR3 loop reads CASSIGQASVQPQHF. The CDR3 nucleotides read TGTGCCAGTAGTATAGGGCAGGCAAGTGTTCAGCCCCAGCATTTT.

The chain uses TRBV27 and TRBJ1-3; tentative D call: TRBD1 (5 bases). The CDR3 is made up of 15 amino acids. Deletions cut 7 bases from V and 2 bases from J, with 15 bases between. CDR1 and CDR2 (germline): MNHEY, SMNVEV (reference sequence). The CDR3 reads CASNPLGGAGNTIYF. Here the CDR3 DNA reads TGTGCCAGCAATCCCTTGGGGGGAGCTGGAAACACCATATATTTT.

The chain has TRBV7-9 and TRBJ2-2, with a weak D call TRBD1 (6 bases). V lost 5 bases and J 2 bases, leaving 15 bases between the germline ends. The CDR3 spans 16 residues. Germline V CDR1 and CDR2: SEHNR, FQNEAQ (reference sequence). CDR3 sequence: CASSQSGQINTGELFF. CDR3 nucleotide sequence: TGTGCCAGCAGCCAGTCGGGACAAATTAACACCGGGGAGCTGTTTTTT.

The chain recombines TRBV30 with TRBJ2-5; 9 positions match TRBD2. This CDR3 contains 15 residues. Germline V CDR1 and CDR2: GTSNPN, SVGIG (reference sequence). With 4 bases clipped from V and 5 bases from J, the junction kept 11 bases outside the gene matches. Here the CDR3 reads CAWISSGSFQETQYF. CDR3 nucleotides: TGTGCCTGGATTAGTAGCGGGAGTTTTCAGGAGACCCAGTACTTC.

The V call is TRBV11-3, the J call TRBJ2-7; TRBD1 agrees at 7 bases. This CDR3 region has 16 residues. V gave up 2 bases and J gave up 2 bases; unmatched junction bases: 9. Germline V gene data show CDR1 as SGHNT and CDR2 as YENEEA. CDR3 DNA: TGTGCCAGCAGCTTACGTACAGGGGCAAGCACCTACGAGCAGTACTTC. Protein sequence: CASSLRTGASTYEQYF.

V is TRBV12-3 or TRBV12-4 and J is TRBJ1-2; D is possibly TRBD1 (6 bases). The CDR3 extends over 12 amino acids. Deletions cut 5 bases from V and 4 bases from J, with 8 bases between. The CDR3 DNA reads TGTGCCAGCAGTGGACAGATCTATGGCTACACCTTC. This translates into CASSGQIYGYTF.

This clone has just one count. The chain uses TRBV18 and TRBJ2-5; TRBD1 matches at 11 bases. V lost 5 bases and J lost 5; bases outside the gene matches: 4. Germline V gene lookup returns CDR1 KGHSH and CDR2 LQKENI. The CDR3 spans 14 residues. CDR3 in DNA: TGTGCCAGCTCAAGGACAGGGGGCAGGGAGACCCAGTACTTC. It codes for CASSRTGGRETQYF.

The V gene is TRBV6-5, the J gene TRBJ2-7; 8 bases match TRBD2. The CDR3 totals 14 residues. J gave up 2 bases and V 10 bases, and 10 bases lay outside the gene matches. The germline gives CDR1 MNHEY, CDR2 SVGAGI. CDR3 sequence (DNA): TGTGCCACCATCTTTACTAGCGGCCCCTACGAGCAGTACTTC. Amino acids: CATIFTSGPYEQYF.

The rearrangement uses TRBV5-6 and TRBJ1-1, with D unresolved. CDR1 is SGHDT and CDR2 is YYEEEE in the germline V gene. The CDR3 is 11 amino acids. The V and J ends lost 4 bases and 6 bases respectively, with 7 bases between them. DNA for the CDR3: TGTGCCAGCAGCCGCCGAGCTGAAGCTTTCTTT. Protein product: CASSRRAEAFF.

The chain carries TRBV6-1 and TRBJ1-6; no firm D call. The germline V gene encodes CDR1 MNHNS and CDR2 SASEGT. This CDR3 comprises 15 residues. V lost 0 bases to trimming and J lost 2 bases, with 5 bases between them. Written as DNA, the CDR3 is TGTGCCAGCAGTGAAGCCCAGGCCTATAATTCACCCCTCCACTTT. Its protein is CASSEAQAYNSPLHF.

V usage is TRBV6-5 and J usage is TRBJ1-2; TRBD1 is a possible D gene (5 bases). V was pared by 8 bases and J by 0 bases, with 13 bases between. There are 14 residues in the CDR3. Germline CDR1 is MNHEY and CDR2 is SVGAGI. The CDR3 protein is CASLGQATNYGYTF. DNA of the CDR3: TGTGCCAGCCTGGGGCAGGCAACTAACTATGGCTACACCTTC.

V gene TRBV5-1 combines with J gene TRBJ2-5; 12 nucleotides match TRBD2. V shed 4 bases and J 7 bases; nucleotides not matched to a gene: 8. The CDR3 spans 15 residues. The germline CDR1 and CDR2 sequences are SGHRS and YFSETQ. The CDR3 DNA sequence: TGCGCCAGCAGCCGGACTAGCGGGGACTTTGGGACCCAGTACTTC. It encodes CASSRTSGDFGTQYF.

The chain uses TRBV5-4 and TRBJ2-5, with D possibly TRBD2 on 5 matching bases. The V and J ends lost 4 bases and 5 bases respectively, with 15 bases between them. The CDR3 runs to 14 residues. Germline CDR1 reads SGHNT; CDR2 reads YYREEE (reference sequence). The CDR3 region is CASSPEVGRETQYF. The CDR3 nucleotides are TGTGCCAGCAGCCCGGAGGTAGGGCGGGAGACCCAGTACTTC.

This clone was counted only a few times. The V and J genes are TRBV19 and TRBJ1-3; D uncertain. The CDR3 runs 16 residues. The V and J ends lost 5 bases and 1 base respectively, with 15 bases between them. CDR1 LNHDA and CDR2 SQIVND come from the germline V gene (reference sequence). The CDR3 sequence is CASSFPGGPSGNTIYF. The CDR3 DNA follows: TGTGCCAGTAGTTTCCCAGGAGGACCTTCTGGAAACACCATATATTTT.

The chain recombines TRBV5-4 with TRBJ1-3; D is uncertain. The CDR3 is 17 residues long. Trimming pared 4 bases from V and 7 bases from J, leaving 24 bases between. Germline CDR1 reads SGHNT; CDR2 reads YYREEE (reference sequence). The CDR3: CASSNTGGRSRGNTIYF. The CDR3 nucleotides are TGTGCCAGCAGCAATACGGGCGGACGGTCTCGAGGGAACACCATATATTTT.

CDR3 coding DNA: TGTGCCAGCCGGAGTGAGTGGCACACTGAAGCTTTCTTT. Its translation: CASRSEWHTEAFF. This chain links TRBV19 with TRBJ1-1; D gene unclear. V was cut by 9 bases and J by 3 bases, with 14 bases left in between. The CDR3 is 13 amino acids. Germline CDR1 is LNHDA and CDR2 is SQIVND (reference sequence).